This T cell receptor (beta chain) was retrieved from a study of neoadjuvant anti-PD-1 for oral cavity cancer. Study-level information: Non-progressing patients received a fourth nivolumab dose near day 43, then surgery on days 50-56.

Sequencing used immunoSEQ multiplex PCR; TCRdb keeps in-frame clones, though not all of them. Of about 17,000 clones in the sample, roughly 70% were seen once. The patients had HPV-negative, locally advanced oral cavity squamous cell carcinoma. Per germline, CDR1 SGHRS and CDR2 YFSETQ. V shed 5 bases and J 9 bases; nucleotides not matched to a gene: 17. There are 17 residues in the CDR3. The table lists this clone with a few counts. The chain has TRBV5-1 and TRBJ2-7; TRBD2 agrees at 13 bases. The source is a person aged 35 to 85 with oral cavity squamous cell carcinoma. The source material was PBMCs, sampled before nivolumab (anti-PD-1) treatment. The DNA for the CDR3 is TGCGCCAGCAGTTTGAACCTCGGACTAGCGGGAGAAGGGGTGCAGTACTTC. This sequence encodes CASSLNLGLAGEGVQYF.